This TCR beta chain originates from a study of shared clonotypes between healthy human individuals. About this clone itself: The junction departs from the called germline gene at one end, perhaps through a read error.

In the naive CD8 group, cells lacked CD45RO and were positively selected for CCR7, so terminally differentiated effector memory CD45RA+ cells were left out. Germline V gene lookup returns CDR1 SSHAT and CDR2 FNYEAQ (reference sequence). CDR3 length: 15 residues. The assay was immunoSEQ multiplex PCR, and TCRdb's table has in-frame clones only and misses some. The sample consists of about 2 million clones, about 95% of them appearing once. Sequences were obtained from naive CD8+ T cells sorted from blood. The chain recombines TRBV7-7 with TRBJ2-1, with 10 positions matching TRBD1. The receptor was isolated from a man aged 18 to 30 in good health. The CDR3, as DNA: TGTGCTAGCAGCTCGACAGGGGGCAGGGACAATGAGCAGTTCTTC. It encodes CASSSTGGRDNEQFF.